The 9 T cell receptor beta chains below all came from one sample that was sequenced in a study of shared T cell receptors in the human thymus (dated by TCRdb to about 2021). Libraries came from the immunoSEQ multiplex PCR assay. In its TCRdb copy, this immuneACCESS table keeps in-frame sequences only and misses some clones. Where compared with another copy, unresolved V genes explain less than half of these, and the others have no known cause. This sample gives more than 550,000 clones in total; 75% to 90% of them show up just once. Under 0.012% of the sample lies in the top ten. The sample also formed part of further work on human thymus T cells.

Sequences were obtained from thymocytes. These receptors were taken from a girl under three years old with a congenital heart defect. Donor details come from another sample of the same person, matched by shared clones.

V and J are TRBV5-1 and TRBJ1-2; no definite D call. Trimming removed 1 base from V and 7 bases from J, with 17 bases in between. Germline lookup yields CDR1 SGHRS and CDR2 YFSETQ. The CDR3 covers 15 residues. The chain's CDR3 is CASSLCNRHLCGYTF. The CDR3 DNA reads TGCGCCAGCAGCTTGTGTAATCGCCACCTATGTGGCTACACCTTC. Full variable domain (missing parts from reference TRBV5-1 and TRBJ1-2): KAGVTQTPRYLIKTRGQQVTLSCSPISGHRSVSWYQQTPGQGLQFLFEYFSETQRNKGNFPGRFSGRQFSNSRSEMNVSTLELGDSALYLCASSLCNRHLCGYTFGSGTRLTVV.

The rearrangement joins TRBV6-1 to TRBJ1-2; TRBD1 aligns across 7 bases. Germline trimming cut 3 bases from V and 3 bases from J; bases unmatched to any gene: 7. CDR1 is MNHNS and CDR2 is SASEGT in the germline V gene. The CDR3 has 15 residues. CDR3 nucleotide sequence: TGTGCCAGCAGTGACAGACAGGGTGGGGACTATGGCTACACCTTC. Protein: CASSDRQGGDYGYTF.

The rearrangement joins TRBV27 to TRBJ2-3, with TRBD1 matching over 7 bases. V shed 1 base, J shed 4 bases, and the junction held 11 bases outside the gene matches. This CDR3 spans 17 amino acids. Germline-derived CDR1 and CDR2 are MNHEY and SMNVEV (reference sequence). The CDR3 DNA sequence: TGTGCCAGCAGTTTATGGCAGACGACAGGGCCCCCAGATACGCAGTATTTT. Its protein is CASSLWQTTGPPDTQYF.

Only a few counts were recorded for this clone. The CDR3 coding sequence is TGCGCCAGCAGCCCCCCTCCAACCGGGACAGGGGCTTCTGGGGAGCTGTTTTTT. This translates into CASSPPPTGTGASGELFF. The chain employs TRBV5-1 and TRBJ2-2, with TRBD1 identical over 10 bases. The length of the CDR3 is 18 residues. The J segment lost 8 bases and the V segment lost 4 bases, leaving 17 bases of the junction unmatched. Germline CDR1 reads SGHRS; CDR2 reads YFSETQ.

This clone has more than one count but fewer than ten. The rearrangement joins TRBV11-2 to TRBJ2-7; perhaps TRBD2 as D (5 bases). The V gene lost 5 bases and the J gene lost 3 bases, with 14 bases spanning the gap. The germline gives CDR1 SGHAT, CDR2 FQNNGV. CDR3 size: 14 residues. The CDR3 nucleotides are TGTGCCAGCAGCCACACGGACTTATACTACGAGCAGTACTTC. Residues: CASSHTDLYYEQYF.

Remarks on this clone: A read error may produce the germline difference seen at one junction end. The J gene is TRBJ1-2, the V gene TRBV6-6; 8 nucleotides align to TRBD1. Germline CDR1 reads MNHNY; CDR2 reads SVGAGI (reference sequence). The CDR3 length is 15 residues. CDR3 amino acids: CTSSYPRDRTYGYTF. In DNA, the CDR3 is TGTACCAGCAGTTACCCAAGGGACAGGACCTATGGCTACACCTTC.

The chain combines TRBV5-6 with TRBJ1-3; no firm D call. Germline V CDR1 and CDR2: SGHDT, YYEEEE. The CDR3 extends over 15 amino acids. V lost 4 bases to trimming and J lost 3 bases, with 14 bases between them. Written as DNA, the CDR3 is TGTGCCAGCAGCCTTCCTGGGAGTTTTGGAAACACCATATATTTT. It codes for CASSLPGSFGNTIYF.

The CDR3: CASRGGTPSVQETQYF. CDR3 sequence (DNA): TGTGCCAGCAGGGGGGGGACTCCCAGTGTACAAGAGACCCAGTACTTC. This chain connects TRBV2 to TRBJ2-5; TRBD2 matches at 7 bases. CDR3 length equals 16 residues. Per the germline V gene, CDR1 is SNHLY and CDR2 is FYNNEI. V gave up 6 bases and J gave up 2 bases; unmatched junction bases: 12.

The chain combines TRBV27 with TRBJ2-7, with a possible D match to TRBD1 (6 bases). V was trimmed by 1 base and J by 6 bases, leaving 16 bases between them. CDR1 is MNHEY, CDR2 SMNVEV, per germline (reference sequence). The CDR3 contains 15 residues. The CDR3 loop is CASSLFPQGATEQYF. CDR3 nucleotides: TGTGCCAGCAGTTTATTCCCACAGGGCGCTACCGAGCAGTACTTC.